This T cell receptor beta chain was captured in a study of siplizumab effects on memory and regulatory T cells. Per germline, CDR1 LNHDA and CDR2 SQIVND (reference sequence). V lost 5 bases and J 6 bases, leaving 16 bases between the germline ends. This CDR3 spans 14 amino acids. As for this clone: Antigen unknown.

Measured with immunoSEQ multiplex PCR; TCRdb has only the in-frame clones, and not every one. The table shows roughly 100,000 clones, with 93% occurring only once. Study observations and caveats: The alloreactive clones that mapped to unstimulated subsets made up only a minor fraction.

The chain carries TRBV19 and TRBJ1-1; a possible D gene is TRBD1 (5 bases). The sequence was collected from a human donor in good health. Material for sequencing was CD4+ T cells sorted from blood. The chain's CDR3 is CASSPLRDGAEAFF. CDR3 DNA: TGTGCCAGTAGTCCCCTCAGGGACGGGGCTGAAGCTTTCTTT.